Listed below are T cell receptor beta chains from one sample, sequenced in a study of post-analysis software for immune sequencing data. TCRdb recomputed calls from the PCR reads with MiXCR, one row per CDR3 protein. This table holds approximately 440,000 distinct CDR3 sequences, roughly 45% found once. The sample comprised blood. The origin of the receptors is a girl under 18 with multiple sclerosis. Both conserved end residues are part of each CDR3. The D gene is left open where the match is weak. Clone sizes are given selectively: once, few, many, or a class where the clone is expanded.

v_call: TRBV20-1; clone_size: -; j_call: TRBJ2-1; d_call: -; cdr3_nt: TGCAGTGCTAGAGTGGAAACAACCTACAATGAGCAGTTCTTC; cdr3_aa: CSARVETTYNEQFF
v_call: TRBV6-2/TRBV6-3; clone_size: -; j_call: TRBJ2-5; d_call: -; cdr3_nt: TGTGCCAGCAACGGAGTGGCCGTGGGGGACCAGTACTTC; cdr3_aa: CASNGVAVGDQYF
v_call: TRBV5-1; clone_size: -; j_call: TRBJ2-1; d_call: TRBD1; cdr3_nt: TGCGCCAGCAGCGGGGACAGCCTCCTCTACAATGAGCAGTTCTTC; cdr3_aa: CASSGDSLLYNEQFF
v_call: TRBV15; clone_size: -; j_call: TRBJ1-6; d_call: -; cdr3_nt: TGTGCCACCAGTCAGGACCCCGAGAATTCACCCCTCCACTTT; cdr3_aa: CATSQDPENSPLHF
v_call: TRBV18; clone_size: many; j_call: TRBJ2-1; d_call: TRBD2; cdr3_nt: TGTGCCAGCTCACCGGGGACTAGCGGGGCGTACAATGAGCAGTTCTTC; cdr3_aa: CASSPGTSGAYNEQFF
v_call: TRBV7-8; clone_size: few; j_call: TRBJ2-5; d_call: -; cdr3_nt: TGTACCAGCAGCTTGAGGACTTACCAGGAGACCCAGTACTTC; cdr3_aa: CTSSLRTYQETQYF
v_call: TRBV5-1; clone_size: many; j_call: TRBJ2-7; d_call: TRBD2; cdr3_nt: TGTGCCAGCAGCTTAGCGGGGTCCTCCTACGAGCAGTACTTC; cdr3_aa: CASSLAGSSYEQYF
v_call: TRBV14; clone_size: -; j_call: TRBJ2-7; d_call: TRBD1; cdr3_nt: TGTGCCAGCAGCCAAGATTGGGACAGGACCTACGAGCAGTACTTC; cdr3_aa: CASSQDWDRTYEQYF
v_call: TRBV20-1; clone_size: -; j_call: TRBJ2-1; d_call: TRBD2; cdr3_nt: TGCAGTGCTAGGAAGCTAGCGGGAGAGAATGAGCAGTTCTTC; cdr3_aa: CSARKLAGENEQFF
v_call: TRBV7-2; clone_size: few; j_call: TRBJ2-1; d_call: TRBD2; cdr3_nt: TGTGCCAGCAGCAAGGGACTAGCGGGAGGGCCCAGTGAGCAGTTCTTC; cdr3_aa: CASSKGLAGGPSEQFF
v_call: TRBV3-1; clone_size: few; j_call: TRBJ2-1; d_call: -; cdr3_nt: TGTGCCAGCAGCCAAGTTAGACTATACAATGAGCAGTTCTTC; cdr3_aa: CASSQVRLYNEQFF
v_call: TRBV12-3/TRBV12-4; clone_size: -; j_call: TRBJ1-2; d_call: TRBD1; cdr3_nt: TGTGCCAGCAGGCCCTCATACAGGGGGCTTCACTTGCCCGGGTCTAACTATGGCTACACCTTC; cdr3_aa: CASRPSYRGLHLPGSNYGYTF
v_call: TRBV7-3; clone_size: -; j_call: TRBJ2-7; d_call: TRBD2; cdr3_nt: TGTGCCAGCAGCATAGCGGGAGGGCCCAGCTCCTACGAGCAGTACTTC; cdr3_aa: CASSIAGGPSSYEQYF
v_call: TRBV29-1; clone_size: -; j_call: TRBJ2-1; d_call: -; cdr3_nt: TGCAGCGTTGAAGATCGGCGAGGACGTTCGCGGGCAGGTTACAATGAGCAGTTCTTC; cdr3_aa: CSVEDRRGRSRAGYNEQFF
v_call: TRBV29-1; clone_size: few; j_call: TRBJ2-7; d_call: -; cdr3_nt: TGCAGCGTTGAAACCCGTTACGAGCAGTACTTC; cdr3_aa: CSVETRYEQYF
v_call: TRBV20-1; clone_size: -; j_call: TRBJ2-7; d_call: TRBD2; cdr3_nt: TGCAGTGCCGCGACTAGCGGTTACTACGAGCAGTACTTC; cdr3_aa: CSAATSGYYEQYF
v_call: TRBV4-2; clone_size: -; j_call: TRBJ2-7; d_call: TRBD2; cdr3_nt: TGTGCCAGCAGCCAAGATCGCCAACCTAGCGGGAGAATAAACGAGCAGTACTTC; cdr3_aa: CASSQDRQPSGRINEQYF